The 27 T cell receptor beta chains reported below all come from one sample, sequenced in a study of CD8+CD57+ T cells in acquired aplastic anemia. Genomic DNA constituted the template upon which TCR beta VDJ and CDR3 profiling was performed. TCRdb re-derived calls from the reads in MiXCR, one entry per CDR3 protein. The sample lists over 150,000 distinct CDR3 sequences, approximately 52% seen once, with about 15% in the top ten. The specimen was sorted CD4+, CD8+, or CD8+CD57+ T cells (not recorded which) from PBMCs. These TCRs come from a human donor in good health, serving as a control.

The rearrangement links TRBV2 to TRBJ2-7; D gene ambiguous. V gave up 7 bases and J gave up 3 bases, with 13 bases separating them. Germline lookup yields CDR1 SNHLY and CDR2 FYNNEI. The CDR3 loop spans 13 amino acids. The CDR3 loop reads CASKRSSLYEQYF. The CDR3 DNA reads TGTGCCAGCAAAAGGAGCAGCCTCTACGAGCAGTACTTC. Filled out from reference TRBV2 and TRBJ2-7, the complete variable domain reads EPEVTQTPSHQVTQMGQEVILRCVPISNHLYFYWYRQILGQKVEFLVSFYNNEISEKSEIFDDQFSVERPDGSNFTLKIRSTKLEDSAMYFCASKRSSLYEQYFGPGTRLTVT.

The chain links TRBV7-3 to TRBJ2-5, with D tentatively TRBD2 (6 bases). The CDR3 extends over 13 amino acids. The germline CDR1 and CDR2 sequences are SGHTA and FQGTGA. The V and J ends lost 5 bases and 2 bases respectively, with 9 bases between them. In nucleotides, the CDR3 is TGTGCCAGCAGCCGCGGGGTTCAAGAGACCCAGTACTTC. Translated, it gives CASSRGVQETQYF.

This clonotype has ten or more counts. The rearrangement links TRBV7-6 to TRBJ2-2, with D unclear. CDR1 SGHVS and CDR2 FNYEAQ come from the germline V gene. The CDR3 sequence is 12 residues long. V was clipped by 1 base and J by 7 bases, with 4 bases between them. CDR3 region: CASSLVFGELFF. The CDR3 DNA sequence: TGTGCCAGCAGCTTAGTGTTCGGGGAGCTGTTTTTT. The whole variable domain, remainder taken from reference TRBV7-6 and TRBJ2-2, is GAGVSQSPRYKVTKRGQDVALRCDPISGHVSLYWYRQALGQGPEFLTYFNYEAQQDKSGLPNDRFSAERPEGSISTLTIQRTEQRDSAMYRCASSLVFGELFFGEGSRLTVL.

This clonotype was detected many times. This chain links TRBV12-3 or TRBV12-4 with TRBJ1-5; 10 nucleotides align to TRBD1. CDR3 length: 17 residues. V shed 4 bases, J shed 2 bases, and the junction held 8 bases outside the gene matches. The DNA for the CDR3 is TGTGCCAGCAGTTCTAAATCCGGGACAGGGGGCAATCAGCCCCAGCATTTT. Translation: CASSSKSGTGGNQPQHF.

The chain links TRBV10-1 to TRBJ2-1; 10 bases line up with TRBD1. The CDR3 has 14 amino acids. With V trimmed by 5 bases and J by 7 bases, 5 bases remained unmatched. CDR1 is WNHNN and CDR2 is SYGVQD in the germline V gene (reference sequence). This CDR3 is CASSTGTGVNEQFF. The CDR3 DNA reads as TGCGCCAGCAGTACCGGGACAGGGGTAAATGAGCAGTTCTTC.

The chain recombines TRBV7-8 with TRBJ1-6; D is possibly TRBD1 (6 bases). This CDR3 contains 16 residues. Trimming pared 5 bases from V and 10 bases from J, leaving 21 bases between. Germline CDR1 SGHVS, CDR2 FQNEAQ. CDR3 sequence reads: CASSPRRGASLSPLHF. The CDR3 bases are TGTGCCAGCAGCCCGAGGAGGGGGGCGTCCTTATCACCCCTCCACTTT.

This chain connects TRBV20-1 to TRBJ1-1, with 7 bases identical to TRBD1. V dropped 6 bases and J dropped 11; count of bases not matched to a gene: 15. The CDR3 spans 13 residues. Germline loops: CDR1 DFQATT, CDR2 SNEGSKA (reference sequence). CDR3 amino acids: CSALRGLGLAAFF. CDR3 DNA: TGCAGTGCCCTCAGGGGGTTGGGGTTGGCGGCTTTCTTT.

Comments on this clonotype: At one end the junction does not follow the germline gene, possibly because of a read error. J is TRBJ1-4 and V is TRBV20-1; TRBD1 aligns across 7 bases. Germline lookup yields CDR1 DFQATT and CDR2 SNEGSKA (reference sequence). The CDR3 totals 13 residues. As DNA, the CDR3 is TGCGGTGCAAAGGGGGCAGCTAATGAAGAACTGTTTTTT. Its translation: CGAKGAANEELFF.

This rearrangement joins TRBV10-2 to TRBJ2-1; D is uncertain. The CDR3 consists of 14 residues. The germline V gene has CDR1 WSHSY and CDR2 SAAADI. V was pared by 8 bases and J by 0 bases, with 11 bases between. The CDR3 spells CASRMGNSYNEQFF. The DNA for the CDR3 is TGCGCCAGCCGTATGGGTAACTCCTACAATGAGCAGTTCTTC.

This chain links TRBV7-2 with TRBJ2-4, with 7 bases aligning to TRBD1. CDR3 size: 15 residues. After removal of 4 bases from V and 5 bases from J, the junction contained 8 bases not matched to a gene. Germline CDR1 is SGHTA and CDR2 is FQGNSA. The CDR3: CASSSDRPRENIQYF. In DNA, the CDR3 is TGTGCCAGCAGCTCGGACAGGCCACGAGAAAACATTCAGTACTTC.

In the case of this clonotype: The CDR3 end shows no conserved phenylalanine or tryptophan, and so a read error is likely. It is unclear where the CDR3 begins or ends on the DNA, so no DNA is shown, and the CDR3 is as TCRdb lists it. The genes are TRBV10-3 and TRBJ2-5; the DNA was not compared with TRBD1, the D call given in the table. Germline loops: CDR1 ENHRY, CDR2 SYGVKD. The CDR3 totals 15 residues, both ends included. The CDR3: CAISDQPWGRGIANT.

Regarding this clonotype: This may be a read error, as it is one base from a much larger clone. The V call is TRBV10-3, the J call TRBJ2-7, with 9 bases identical to TRBD2. V was pared by 3 bases and J by 1 base, with 7 bases of the junction left unmatched. The CDR3 is 16 amino acids. Germline V gene sequence: CDR1 ENHRY, CDR2 SYGVKD. CDR3 bases: TGTGCCATCAGTGAATTATCGCGGGGGGGGTCCTACGAGCAGTACTTC. It codes for CAISELSRGGSYEQYF.

In this sample, this clonotype turned up a few times. A much larger clone lies a single base off, so this may be a read error. The J gene is TRBJ1-2, the V gene TRBV6-5, with 7 nucleotides matching TRBD1. CDR3 length equals 15 residues. Per the germline V gene, CDR1 is MNHEY and CDR2 is SVGAGI. V shed 0 bases, J shed 1 base, and the junction held 2 bases outside the gene matches. CDR3 in DNA: TGTGCCAGCAGTTACTCGAGACAGGGTAACTATGGCTACACCTTC. As protein: CASSYSRQGNYGYTF.

This clonotype was seen ten or more times. This chain links TRBV9 with TRBJ2-3; D is perhaps TRBD2 (7 bases). The germline V and J ends were trimmed by 0 bases and 6 bases, with 17 bases remaining between them. CDR1 SGDLS and CDR2 YYNGEE come from the germline V gene. The CDR3 length is 16 residues. The CDR3 reads CASSVGWGGSGDTQYF. The CDR3 region has the DNA TGTGCCAGCAGCGTAGGATGGGGGGGCAGTGGGGATACGCAGTATTTT. Together with reference TRBV9 and TRBJ2-3, the CDR3 gives the full variable domain: DSGVTQTPKHLITATGQRVTLRCSPRSGDLSVYWYQQSLDQGLQFLIQYYNGEERAKGNILERFSAQQFPDLHSELNLSSLELGDSALYFCASSVGWGGSGDTQYFGPGTRLTVL.

The sample holds one count of this clonotype. This chain uses TRBV7-9 with TRBJ1-6; D remains unclear. The CDR3 contains 13 residues. Germline V gives CDR1 SEHNR, CDR2 FQNEAQ (reference sequence). V gave up 7 bases and J gave up 7 bases, with 11 bases separating them. The CDR3 bases are TGTGCCAGCATGGAGGCCGGGAATTCACCCCTCCACTTT. It translates to CASMEAGNSPLHF.

The chain joins TRBV7-6 to TRBJ2-7; 10 positions match TRBD1. The CDR3 consists of 13 residues. With V trimmed by 5 bases and J by 6 bases, 4 bases remained unmatched. Germline lookup yields CDR1 SGHVS and CDR2 FNYEAQ. The CDR3 loop reads CASSQGTGVEQYF. The CDR3, as DNA: TGTGCCAGCAGCCAAGGGACAGGGGTCGAGCAGTACTTC.

V usage is TRBV7-9 and J usage is TRBJ2-7; D gene ambiguous. The germline V gene has CDR1 SEHNR and CDR2 FQNEAQ (reference sequence). The CDR3 sequence is 12 residues long. The V end lost 5 bases, the J end lost 6 bases, and 11 bases lay between the germline ends. For the CDR3, the DNA is TGTGCCAGCAGCCCAAATGGCCGCGAGCAGTACTTC. Its translation is CASSPNGREQYF. Combining the CDR3 with reference TRBV7-9 and TRBJ2-7 gives the whole variable domain DTGVSQNPRHKITKRGQNVTFRCDPISEHNRLYWYRQTLGQGPEFLTYFQNEAQLEKSRLLSDRFSAERPKGSFSTLEIQRTEQGDSAMYLCASSPNGREQYFGPGTRLTVT.

With respect to this clonotype: Mismatch with germline at one junction end may stem from a read error. This sequence joins TRBV5-1 and TRBJ1-5, with a weak D call TRBD1 (5 bases). Germline CDR1 and CDR2: SGHRS and YFSETQ. This CDR3 has 15 residues. CDR3 DNA: TGCGCTAGCAGCCCAGGGACGAGTAGCAATCAGCCCCAGCGTTTT. As protein: CASSPGTSSNQPQRF.

The V gene is TRBV19, the J gene TRBJ1-6; D is unresolved. The germline V and J ends were trimmed by 3 bases and 7 bases, with 10 bases remaining between them. The germline gives CDR1 LNHDA, CDR2 SQIVND (reference sequence). The CDR3 consists of 14 residues. The CDR3 loop reads CASSMDSENSPLHF. Written as DNA, the CDR3 is TGTGCCAGTAGTATGGATTCGGAGAATTCACCCCTCCACTTT.

This clonotype was detected only a few times. This chain uses TRBV2 with TRBJ1-6; D unclear. Looked up from germline, CDR1 is SNHLY and CDR2 is FYNNEI. This CDR3 comprises 12 residues. Trimming shortened V by 5 bases and J by 7 bases, and 6 bases separated the two germline ends. Written as DNA, the CDR3 is TGTGCCAGCAGTCTAGTGAATTCACCCCTCCACTTT. It yields the protein CASSLVNSPLHF.

With regard to this clonotype: Compared with germline, one end of the junction differs, possibly owing to a read error. The V call is TRBV20-1, the J call TRBJ1-4, with D maybe TRBD1 (5 bases). This CDR3 contains 14 residues. Germline CDR1 DFQATT, CDR2 SNEGSKA (reference sequence). CDR3 sequence reads: CSARRGTGNEKLLF. The DNA for the CDR3 is TGCAGTGCTAGGCGGGGGACGGGAAATGAAAAACTGCTTTTT.

This clonotype was observed at least ten times. The chain employs TRBV7-3 and TRBJ1-1; 8 positions agree with TRBD1. Germline V gene data show CDR1 as SGHTA and CDR2 as FQGTGA. V was pared by 5 bases and J by 3 bases, with 5 bases of the junction left unmatched. The CDR3 runs to 14 residues. This CDR3 reads CASSPGQVHTEAFF. CDR3 in DNA: TGTGCCAGCAGCCCGGGACAGGTGCACACTGAAGCTTTCTTT.

This clonotype was counted many times. V usage is TRBV10-3 and J usage is TRBJ1-5, with 8 bases identical to TRBD1. The germline V gene has CDR1 ENHRY and CDR2 SYGVKD. This CDR3 region has 19 residues. The junction had 20 bases not matched to a gene; V was cut back by 10 bases and J by 0 bases. The CDR3 sequence is CATGRNSAGGIGSNQPQHF. The CDR3 DNA reads as TGTGCCACCGGTCGTAACTCGGCAGGGGGCATAGGTAGCAATCAGCCCCAGCATTTT.

The rearrangement links TRBV7-8 to TRBJ2-1; D call uncertain. This CDR3 is built from 12 residues. In germline, CDR1 is SGHVS, CDR2 FQNEAQ. Trimming removed 8 bases at V and 5 bases at J, with 10 bases between. CDR3 bases: TGTGCCAGCTCAGACGGAAACAATGAGCAGTTCTTC. Encoded protein: CASSDGNNEQFF.

This clonotype showed up just a few times. The chain recombines TRBV7-2 with TRBJ2-7; D is possibly TRBD1 (6 bases). This CDR3 contains 16 residues. From germline, CDR1 is SGHTA and CDR2 FQGNSA. The germline V and J ends were trimmed by 6 bases and 2 bases, with 20 bases remaining between them. CDR3 residues: CASSLTTGKGTYEQYF. CDR3 nucleotide sequence: TGTGCCAGCAGTTTGACCACAGGGAAGGGGACCTACGAGCAGTACTTC.

This clonotype was observed a few times. The CDR3 is CASSGASQETQYF. The CDR3 DNA is TGTGCCAGTAGTGGGGCTTCCCAAGAGACCCAGTACTTC. The chain uses TRBV19 and TRBJ2-5; perhaps TRBD1 as D (5 bases). This CDR3 region has 13 residues. Germline V lookup: CDR1 LNHDA, CDR2 SQIVND (reference sequence). V shed 5 bases and J shed 1 base, with 8 bases lying between them.

The V call is TRBV10-2, the J call TRBJ1-5; TRBD1 might be the D (5 bases). CDR3 length: 15 residues. With 7 bases removed from V and 5 bases from J, the gap between germline ends came to 18 bases. The germline V gene has CDR1 WSHSY and CDR2 SAAADI. In DNA, the CDR3 is TGCGCCAGCACCGAGTCCGGGACGGGAGATCAGCCCCAGCATTTT. This sequence encodes CASTESGTGDQPQHF.